The rows below give T cell receptor beta chains drawn from one sample of a study of T-cell reconstitution after alpha-beta-depleted transplantation in children. TCRdb re-called the PCR reads with MiXCR, one entry per CDR3 protein. The sample lists approximately 510,000 distinct CDR3 sequences; around 20% were seen once. The sample consisted of PBMCs from the stem cell graft donor, taken from the stem cell graft. These receptor sequences come from a human donor who donated a stem cell graft to a child with acute lymphoblastic leukemia. CDR3s include the opening cysteine and the closing phenylalanine or tryptophan. D genes are given only for firm matches. The size field is filled for only some rows; it gives once, few, many or a size class.

DNA: TGTGCCAGCAGCCCGCAGTATGGGTGGAAGGATGAGCAGTTCTTC
CDR3: CASSPQYGWKDEQFF
V: TRBV7-9
D: .
J: TRBJ2-1
size: few

DNA: TGTGCCAGCAGTTTGAACAGGGAGTCCTCCCAGCCCCAGCATTTT
CDR3: CASSLNRESSQPQHF
V: TRBV6-5
D: .
J: TRBJ1-5
size: .

DNA: TGCAGTGCTAGAAACGGTCCAGCGGGACTCACCGGGGAGCTGTTTTTT
CDR3: CSARNGPAGLTGELFF
V: TRBV20-1
D: TRBD2
J: TRBJ2-2
size: .

DNA: TGTGCCACCAGTGTGCTGTGGAACAATGAGCAGTTCTTC
CDR3: CATSVLWNNEQFF
V: TRBV24-1
D: .
J: TRBJ2-1
size: .

DNA: TGTGCCAGCAGTGACATAGGACAGAAAACCCAAGAGACCCAGTACTTC
CDR3: CASSDIGQKTQETQYF
V: TRBV25-1
D: .
J: TRBJ2-5
size: .

DNA: TGTGCCAGCAGCTGGACTAGCGGGACCTACGAGCAGTACTTC
CDR3: CASSWTSGTYEQYF
V: TRBV7-2
D: TRBD2
J: TRBJ2-7
size: few

DNA: TGTGCCAGCAGCTCGAGACTAGTCGGTCACGAGCAGTACTTC
CDR3: CASSSRLVGHEQYF
V: TRBV7-8
D: .
J: TRBJ2-7
size: .

DNA: TGTGCCAGCAGCCAAACAGGGAAAGAGACCCAGTACTTC
CDR3: CASSQTGKETQYF
V: TRBV3-1
D: .
J: TRBJ2-5
size: .

DNA: TGCAGTGAACAGGGTGGAGAGACCCAGTACTTC
CDR3: CSEQGGETQYF
V: TRBV29-1
D: .
J: TRBJ2-5
size: few

DNA: TGCGCCAGCAGCCGGGGACCTGGGGCCAATCAGCCCCAGCATTTT
CDR3: CASSRGPGANQPQHF
V: TRBV4-1
D: .
J: TRBJ1-5
size: .

DNA: TGCAGTGCTAGTCGCGGGAACGCCTACAATGAGCAGTTCTTC
CDR3: CSASRGNAYNEQFF
V: TRBV20-1
D: .
J: TRBJ2-1
size: .

DNA: TGCGCCAGCAGCCTCGGGTGGTTTGGCACTGAAGCTTTCTTT
CDR3: CASSLGWFGTEAFF
V: TRBV5-1
D: .
J: TRBJ1-1
size: .

DNA: TGTGCCAGCAGCTTACCTAGCGGGAGTTCTGAGACCCAGTACTTC
CDR3: CASSLPSGSSETQYF
V: TRBV7-9
D: TRBD2
J: TRBJ2-5
size: .

DNA: TGTGCCAGCAGTGAAGGCGAGGGCAGCCCGGTGTGGAATTCACCCCTCCACTTT
CDR3: CASSEGEGSPVWNSPLHF
V: TRBV25-1
D: .
J: TRBJ1-6
size: few

DNA: TGCAGTGCTAGAGTGACCAACTCCTACAATGAGCAGTTCTTC
CDR3: CSARVTNSYNEQFF
V: TRBV20-1
D: .
J: TRBJ2-1
size: few

DNA: TGCAGTGCTAGGGGGAGATCCTCCTACGAGCAGTACTTC
CDR3: CSARGRSSYEQYF
V: TRBV20-1
D: .
J: TRBJ2-7
size: many

DNA: TGTGCCAGCGGGGGGGCGGCCTACAATGAGCAGTTCTTC
CDR3: CASGGAAYNEQFF
V: TRBV12-3/TRBV12-4
D: .
J: TRBJ2-1
size: .

DNA: TGCGCCAGCAGCTTGGTGCCAGACAAAAACTATGGCTACACCTTC
CDR3: CASSLVPDKNYGYTF
V: TRBV5-1
D: .
J: TRBJ1-2
size: few

DNA: TGCGCCAGCAGCGACTCCGGGACTAGCGGGAGGTACAATGAGCAGTTCTTC
CDR3: CASSDSGTSGRYNEQFF
V: TRBV5-1
D: TRBD2
J: TRBJ2-1
size: few

DNA: TGCGCCAGCAGTAGGACTAGCGGGAGTACCTACGAGCAGTACTTC
CDR3: CASSRTSGSTYEQYF
V: TRBV5-1
D: TRBD2
J: TRBJ2-7
size: .

DNA: TGCAGTGCTAGGAGCCAGGTGTCCTACGAGCAGTACTTC
CDR3: CSARSQVSYEQYF
V: TRBV20-1
D: .
J: TRBJ2-7
size: .

DNA: TGTGCCAGCAGCCATCGACAGGTTACTAACTATGGCTACACCTTC
CDR3: CASSHRQVTNYGYTF
V: TRBV3-1
D: .
J: TRBJ1-2
size: few

DNA: TGCGCCAGCAGCAGCCAGAGACAGGGACGACCCTACAATGAGCAGTTCTTC
CDR3: CASSSQRQGRPYNEQFF
V: TRBV5-1
D: TRBD1
J: TRBJ2-1
size: few

DNA: TGTGCCACGCGATCGGGACATGGAGATCAGCCCCAGCATTTT
CDR3: CATRSGHGDQPQHF
V: TRBV6-2/TRBV6-3
D: .
J: TRBJ1-5
size: few

DNA: TGCGCCAGCAGCTTGGAGGGACCTGAGCAGTACTTC
CDR3: CASSLEGPEQYF
V: TRBV5-1
D: .
J: TRBJ2-7
size: .

DNA: TGCAGCTTCACTAGCCCGGGGGACTACGAGCAGTACTTC
CDR3: CSFTSPGDYEQYF
V: TRBV20-1
D: .
J: TRBJ2-7
size: few

DNA: TGTGCCAGCAGCGGAGGGGGCGGGAGCACAGATACGCAGTATTTT
CDR3: CASSGGGGSTDTQYF
V: TRBV9
D: TRBD1
J: TRBJ2-3
size: .

DNA: TGTGCCAGCAGTCCCCCGGGCAGGACCCACTATGGCTACACCTTC
CDR3: CASSPPGRTHYGYTF
V: TRBV6-1
D: .
J: TRBJ1-2
size: few

DNA: TGTGCCAGCAGCACCGAACTAGTCACCGGGGAGCTGTTTTTT
CDR3: CASSTELVTGELFF
V: TRBV7-9
D: .
J: TRBJ2-2
size: few

DNA: TGCAGCGTTGGGGAAGGGGGGATCGCGTTTTTT
CDR3: CSVGEGGIAFF
V: TRBV29-1
D: .
J: TRBJ1-4
size: .

DNA: TGCGCCAGCAGCTTGGTCTACGGGGAGCTGTTTTTT
CDR3: CASSLVYGELFF
V: TRBV5-1
D: .
J: TRBJ2-2
size: many

DNA: TGTGCCAGCACTGGGGGGCGGGAGGGCTCCCATGAGCAGTTCTTC
CDR3: CASTGGREGSHEQFF
V: TRBV7-6
D: TRBD2
J: TRBJ2-1
size: .

DNA: TGCGCCAGCAGCATCGACGGATACAATGAGCAGTTCTTC
CDR3: CASSIDGYNEQFF
V: TRBV5-1
D: .
J: TRBJ2-1
size: .

DNA: TGCGCCAGCAGCTTGTACCAGGGAGCTTACGAGCAGTACTTC
CDR3: CASSLYQGAYEQYF
V: TRBV5-1
D: .
J: TRBJ2-7
size: .

DNA: TGTGCCAGCAGTACTCAGGGGCGAAACATTCAGTACTTC
CDR3: CASSTQGRNIQYF
V: TRBV27
D: .
J: TRBJ2-4
size: .

DNA: TGTGCCAGCAGCCTTCACCCACAGGGCCAGACCCAGTACTTC
CDR3: CASSLHPQGQTQYF
V: TRBV12-3/TRBV12-4
D: .
J: TRBJ2-5
size: few

DNA: TGTGCCAGCAGCTCTAGACAGGGGGATCGATTCTACGAGCAGTACTTC
CDR3: CASSSRQGDRFYEQYF
V: TRBV11-1
D: TRBD1
J: TRBJ2-7
size: few

DNA: TGCAGCGTCCGCAGCGGCCTAGGGACCCAGTACTTC
CDR3: CSVRSGLGTQYF
V: TRBV29-1
D: .
J: TRBJ2-5
size: few

DNA: TGTGCCAGTAGTCGGGACAGGCCACCATACAATGAGCAGTTCTTC
CDR3: CASSRDRPPYNEQFF
V: TRBV19
D: TRBD1
J: TRBJ2-1
size: .

DNA: TGCAGTGCTAGAGATCAGGTTAGGGTCTACGAGCAGTACTTC
CDR3: CSARDQVRVYEQYF
V: TRBV20-1
D: .
J: TRBJ2-7
size: .

DNA: TGTGCCAGCAGCTTATATGGCGGGAGGGCCAGAGAGACCCAGTACTTC
CDR3: CASSLYGGRARETQYF
V: TRBV13
D: TRBD2
J: TRBJ2-5
size: few

DNA: TGTGCCAGCAGCCAAGATTTCGTCAGTTACAATGAGCAGTTCTTC
CDR3: CASSQDFVSYNEQFF
V: TRBV14
D: .
J: TRBJ2-1
size: .

DNA: TGCAGCGTTGTCGGAGCGGGAGCCGACGAGCAGTACTTC
CDR3: CSVVGAGADEQYF
V: TRBV29-1
D: TRBD2
J: TRBJ2-7
size: few

DNA: TGTGCCATCAGTGATCGGGGGGCGGATGAAAAACTGTTTTTT
CDR3: CAISDRGADEKLFF
V: TRBV10-3
D: .
J: TRBJ1-4
size: few

DNA: TGTGCCAGCAGCTTTGGGGGCCTGGCAGATACGCAGTATTTT
CDR3: CASSFGGLADTQYF
V: TRBV7-3
D: .
J: TRBJ2-3
size: .